The source of this T cell receptor beta chain is a study of CD8 T cells in Susac syndrome. Whole-study findings and limits: The study's TCR sequencing and HLA analysis drew on a certain number of individuals. That number was acknowledged as relatively small.

A remark on this clonotype: Its target is unknown.

Random-hexamer reverse transcription was applied to about 0.5 to 1 ug RNA. TCRdb analysed the immunoSEQ multiplex PCR reads with MiXCR anew, one entry per CDR3 protein. The table includes under 200,000 distinct CDR3 sequences, approximately 95% detected once. FACS enriched CD8+ TEMRA cells, while bulk CD8+ and CD4+ were negatively isolated. Germline V lookup: CDR1 KGHSH, CDR2 LQKENI. V lost 0 bases and J lost 15, with 15 bases in between. The CDR3 has 13 residues. Sequencing was performed on CD8+ T cells from PBMCs. The chain links TRBV18 to TRBJ2-1; D tentatively fits TRBD1 or TRBD2 (5 bases each). The TCR originated in a human donor with multiple sclerosis. The CDR3 protein is CASSPPGDGQLFF. Here the CDR3 DNA reads TGTGCCAGCTCACCACCGGGGGATGGGCAGCTGTTCTTC.